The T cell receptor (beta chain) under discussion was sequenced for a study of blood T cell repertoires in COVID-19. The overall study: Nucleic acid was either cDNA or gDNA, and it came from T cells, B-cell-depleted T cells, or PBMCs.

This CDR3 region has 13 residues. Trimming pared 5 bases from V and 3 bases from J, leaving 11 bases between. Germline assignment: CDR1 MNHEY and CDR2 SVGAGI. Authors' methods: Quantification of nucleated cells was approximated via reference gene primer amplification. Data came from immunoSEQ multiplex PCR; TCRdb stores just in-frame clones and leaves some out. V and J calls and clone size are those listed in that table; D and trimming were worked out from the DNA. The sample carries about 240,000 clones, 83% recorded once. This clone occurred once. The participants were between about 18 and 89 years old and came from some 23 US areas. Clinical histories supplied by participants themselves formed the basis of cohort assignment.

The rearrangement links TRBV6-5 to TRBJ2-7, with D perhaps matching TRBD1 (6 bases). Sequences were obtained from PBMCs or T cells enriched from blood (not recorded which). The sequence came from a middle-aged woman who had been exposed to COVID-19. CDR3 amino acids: CASSNRVRYEQYF. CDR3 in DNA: TGTGCCAGCAGTAACAGGGTTCGCTACGAGCAGTACTTC.